What follows are 8 T cell receptor beta chains derived from one specimen sequenced in a study of shared clonotypes between healthy human individuals. The method was immunoSEQ multiplex PCR; TCRdb's version includes in-frame clones alone and lacks a portion of them. The sample has millions of clones; 90% to 95% are singletons. What was sequenced was naive CD4+ T cells from PBMCs. Subset indicated: CD45RA+ positively selected. All receptors come from a young man in good health. Some clones in this sample may be carry-over from other donors' samples.

The V and J genes are TRBV25-1 and TRBJ2-1, with D possibly being TRBD1 (6 bases). Germline CDR1 reads MGHDK; CDR2 reads SYGVNS. The CDR3 is made up of 10 amino acids. Trimming stripped 6 bases from V and 15 bases from J, with 12 bases between. CDR3 nucleotide sequence: TGTGCCAGCAGGACCGGGACAAGGTTCTTC. Translated, it gives CASRTGTRFF.

This clone was recorded once. The chain has TRBV19 and TRBJ2-6; 7 positions match TRBD1. Germline CDR1 LNHDA, CDR2 SQIVND (reference sequence). After removal of 6 bases from V and 1 base from J, the junction contained 3 bases not matched to a gene. The CDR3 is 15 amino acids. As DNA, the CDR3 is TGTGCCAGTAGCCCGACAGGGTCTGGGGCCAACGTCCTGACTTTC. It specifies CASSPTGSGANVLTF. Variable domain in full (rest from reference TRBV19 and TRBJ2-6): DGGITQSPKYLFRKEGQNVTLSCEQNLNHDAMYWYRQDPGQGLRLIYYSQIVNDFQKGDIAEGYSVSREKKESFPLTVTSAQKNPTAFYLCASSPTGSGANVLTFGAGSRLTVL.

The CDR3 DNA reads as TGTACCTCCCGTGAGGCCCCCAGCTCTGGGGCCAACGTCCTGACTTTC. It encodes CTSREAPSSGANVLTF. This chain joins TRBV5-5 and TRBJ2-6; D is uncertain. This CDR3 has 16 residues. Germline loops: CDR1 SGHKS, CDR2 YYEKEE (reference sequence).

The chain couples TRBV5-4 to TRBJ2-1; D tentatively fits TRBD1 or TRBD2 (5 bases each). Trimming took off 3 bases at V and 8 bases at J, with 15 bases between the two ends. This CDR3 contains 14 residues. Per the germline V gene, CDR1 is SGHNT and CDR2 is YYREEE (reference sequence). CDR3: CASSSQGRGDEQFF. Here the CDR3 DNA reads TGTGCCAGCAGCTCTCAAGGGCGAGGGGATGAGCAGTTCTTC.

This chain links TRBV28 with TRBJ2-5, with TRBD2 matching 7 bases. Germline V CDR1 and CDR2: MDHEN, SYDVKM. The CDR3 extends over 13 amino acids. Trimming removed 6 bases from V and 3 bases from J; junction bases left unmatched: 4. CDR3 loop: CASRTGLKETQYF. DNA for the CDR3: TGTGCCAGCAGGACGGGACTAAAAGAGACCCAGTACTTC.

This chain links TRBV6-1 with TRBJ2-1; D is perhaps TRBD1 (5 bases). The germline V gene encodes CDR1 MNHNS and CDR2 SASEGT. The CDR3 extends over 14 amino acids. Trimming removed 5 bases from V and 8 bases from J, with 16 bases in between. The chain's CDR3 is CASSLLVGEYEQFF. CDR3 DNA: TGTGCCAGCAGTCTCCTCGTAGGGGAATATGAGCAGTTCTTC.

J is TRBJ1-2 and V is TRBV5-6, with unresolved D. There are 13 residues in the CDR3. With 1 base removed from V and 8 bases from J, the gap between germline ends came to 12 bases. Germline CDR1 is SGHDT and CDR2 is YYEEEE. CDR3 in amino acids: CASSLPNSNGYTF. The CDR3 bases are TGTGCCAGCAGCTTGCCAAACAGCAACGGCTACACCTTC. Using reference TRBV5-6 and TRBJ1-2 for the parts outside the CDR3, the full variable domain is DAGVTQSPTHLIKTRGQQVTLRCSPKSGHDTVSWYQQALGQGPQFIFQYYEEEERQRGNFPDRFSGHQFPNYSSELNVNALLLGDSALYLCASSLPNSNGYTFGSGTRLTVV.

The V call is TRBV27, the J call TRBJ1-5, with a possible D match to TRBD1 (5 bases). The V end lost 4 bases, the J end lost 4 bases, and 17 bases lay between the germline ends. The CDR3 runs 16 residues. CDR1 is MNHEY and CDR2 is SMNVEV in the germline V gene (reference sequence). CDR3 DNA sequence: TGTGCCAGCAGTTCCCGGAGGAGGGGCCCGAATCAGCCCCAGCATTTT. Translating gives CASSSRRRGPNQPQHF.